This T cell receptor beta chain was profiled in a study of T cells in Graves' hyperthyroidism and ophthalmopathy. This CDR3 comprises 14 residues. Trimming left V 4 bases short and J 4 bases short, with 14 bases between. The germline V gene has CDR1 SGHTS and CDR2 YDEGEE. Amplified regions were TCR beta CDR3 sequences from RNA transcripts. RT-PCR in the first round (using the HTBI primer set) targeted the TCR CDR3. In TCRdb, the multiplex PCR reads were re-called with MiXCR into one record per CDR3 protein. This table has about 350,000 distinct CDR3 sequences, 14% appearing once. Patients aged 18 to 65 with hyperthyroidism were newly diagnosed, with duration under 2 months. It was uncontrolled infection, other autoimmune disease, pregnancy or lactation that excluded patients. This clonotype was recorded many times.

Sequenced: blood. The TCR was taken from a woman aged 25 to 39 with Graves' hyperthyroidism. This sequence joins TRBV5-8 and TRBJ1-2; the D gene is possibly TRBD1 (6 bases). CDR3 amino acids: CASSRTGSGYGYTF. The DNA of the CDR3 is TGTGCCAGCAGCCGAACAGGGAGTGGCTATGGCTACACCTTC.